The next 13 T cell receptor beta chains were all read from a single sample in a study of T cell responses to AZD1222 COVID-19 vaccine. Some clones are missing from TCRdb's copy, which holds only in-frame ones; the method was immunoSEQ multiplex PCR. The top ten hold about 0.64% of the sample, which has more than 150,000 clones, around 94% seen once. The sample consisted of peripheral blood, taken on day 0 of AZD1222 vaccination. Receptors were obtained from an adult in good health.

This clone showed up just once. The chain has TRBV4-1 and TRBJ1-5, with D perhaps TRBD1 (5 bases). Germline V gene data show CDR1 as MGHRA and CDR2 as YSYEKL. With 4 bases removed from V and 1 base from J, the gap between germline ends came to 11 bases. The CDR3 runs 15 residues. CDR3 residues: CASSPGLLSNQPQHF. As DNA, the CDR3 is TGCGCCAGCAGCCCGGGACTGCTCAGCAATCAGCCCCAGCATTTT.

The chain has TRBV29-1 and TRBJ1-2; D uncertain. Trimming took off 5 bases at V and 4 bases at J, with 11 bases between the two ends. This CDR3 is 12 amino acids long. CDR1 SQVTM and CDR2 ANQGSEA come from the germline V gene. The CDR3 loop is CSVLSTVYGYTF. The CDR3 DNA sequence: TGCAGCGTTTTGAGTACGGTCTATGGCTACACCTTC.

This clone was recorded once. The DNA for the CDR3 is TGTGCCAGCAGTCCACTGACAGGGGGGCGTCAGCCCCAGCATTTT. Amino acid sequence: CASSPLTGGRQPQHF. The chain recombines TRBV28 with TRBJ1-5; 9 bases align to TRBD1. The junction had 8 bases not matched to a gene; V was cut back by 5 bases and J by 6 bases. The CDR3 is made up of 15 amino acids. Germline V lookup: CDR1 MDHEN, CDR2 SYDVKM.

V is TRBV6-1 and J is TRBJ1-4; D gene ambiguous. The V gene lost 3 bases and the J gene lost 7 bases, with 15 bases spanning the gap. CDR3 size: 15 residues. Germline V gene sequence: CDR1 MNHNS, CDR2 SASEGT. The CDR3 DNA is TGTGCCAGCAGTGACATTTACACGCGGTTTGAAAAACTGTTTTTT. It is translated as CASSDIYTRFEKLFF.

The chain employs TRBV19 and TRBJ1-5; the D is unclear. The CDR3 extends over 15 amino acids. The V gene's germline CDR1 is LNHDA and CDR2 SQIVND (reference sequence). V dropped 6 bases and J dropped 3 bases, with 15 bases sitting between them. This CDR3 is CASSASDGVNQPQHF. For the CDR3, the DNA is TGTGCCAGTAGCGCCTCGGACGGGGTCAATCAGCCCCAGCATTTT.

J is TRBJ2-2 and V is TRBV5-1, with D maybe TRBD2 (6 bases). V was cut by 7 bases and J by 0 bases, with 13 bases left in between. Germline CDR1 is SGHRS and CDR2 is YFSETQ. This CDR3 has 15 residues. The CDR3 loop reads CASGRTSANTGELFF. DNA of the CDR3: TGCGCCAGCGGGAGGACTTCTGCGAACACCGGGGAGCTGTTTTTT.

DNA for the CDR3: TGTGCCATCAGTAGCGGCTCCAAGGAGACCCAGTACTTC. Translation gives CAISSGSKETQYF. The J gene is TRBJ2-5, the V gene TRBV10-3; a possible D gene is TRBD2 (5 bases). The germline gives CDR1 ENHRY, CDR2 SYGVKD. This CDR3 region has 13 residues. V was clipped by 5 bases and J by 5 bases, with 12 bases between them.

The rearrangement links TRBV29-1 to TRBJ1-6, with TRBD1 as a possible D gene (6 bases). This CDR3 spans 14 amino acids. CDR1 and CDR2 from the germline V gene are SQVTM and ANQGSEA. Trimming took 6 bases from V and 2 from J, leaving 11 bases between them. This CDR3 reads CSVTGSPYNSPLHF. For the CDR3, the DNA is TGCAGCGTCACAGGGAGTCCCTATAATTCACCCCTCCACTTT.

This clone was counted a single time. The same CDR3 is also encoded by other DNA sequences in this sample. The chain's CDR3 is CASSLAGYSNQPQHF. The CDR3 nucleotides are TGCGCCAGCAGCTTGGCAGGGTATAGCAATCAGCCCCAGCATTTT. The chain combines TRBV5-1 with TRBJ1-5; D is possibly TRBD1 (5 bases). Germline CDR1 SGHRS, CDR2 YFSETQ. The CDR3 sequence is 15 residues long. Trimming removed 0 bases at V and 0 bases at J, with 7 bases between.

This chain connects TRBV19 to TRBJ1-2, with 7 bases aligning to TRBD1. V was pared by 2 bases and J by 2 bases, with 5 bases of the junction left unmatched. This CDR3 comprises 15 residues. CDR1 and CDR2 from the germline V gene are LNHDA and SQIVND (reference sequence). CDR3 DNA: TGTGCCAGTAGTATAATCACAGGGGCAAACTATGGCTACACCTTC. Encoded protein: CASSIITGANYGYTF.

The V gene is TRBV12-3 or TRBV12-4, the J gene TRBJ1-5; D is undetermined. Trimming pared 7 bases from V and 4 bases from J, leaving 11 bases between. This CDR3 is 13 amino acids long. CDR3 region: CASKVKGNQPQHF. Written as DNA, the CDR3 is TGTGCCAGCAAAGTCAAGGGAAATCAGCCCCAGCATTTT.

The chain joins TRBV29-1 to TRBJ1-2; D is uncertain. Trimming pared 4 bases from V and 3 bases from J, leaving 18 bases between. Germline CDR1 and CDR2: SQVTM and ANQGSEA. This CDR3 is built from 15 residues. The CDR3 DNA sequence: TGCAGCGTTGTTAACAGCCCAAGGCTGGACTATGGCTACACCTTC. The encoded protein is CSVVNSPRLDYGYTF. The entire variable domain, with the rest obtained from reference TRBV29-1 and TRBJ1-2, is as follows: SAVISQKPSRDICQRGTSLTIQCQVDSQVTMMFWYRQQPGQSLTLIATANQGSEATYESGFVIDKFPISRPNLTFSTLTVSNMSPEDSSIYLCSVVNSPRLDYGYTFGSGTRLTVV.

The sample holds a few counts of this clone. The chain joins TRBV24-1 to TRBJ1-1; no clear D. Per germline, CDR1 KGHDR and CDR2 SFDVKD. V lost 1 base, J lost 8 bases, and 10 bases lay in between. This CDR3 spans 13 amino acids. The CDR3 sequence: CATSDLNGGEAFF. The DNA for the CDR3 is TGTGCCACCAGTGATTTAAACGGAGGGGAAGCTTTCTTT.